This T cell receptor beta chain was identified in a study of blood T cell repertoires in COVID-19. Study-level information: Samples representing acute and convalescent COVID-19 were sourced from the United States, Italy and Spain.

CDR3 length: 15 residues. Germline CDR1 and CDR2: WSHSY and SAAADI. V was pared by 6 bases and J by 5 bases, with 13 bases of the junction left unmatched. Patients of the Seattle cohort, enrolled during active infection, were followed longitudinally. This clone turned up a few times. The method was immunoSEQ multiplex PCR; TCRdb's version includes in-frame clones alone and lacks a portion of them. The sample has fewer than 400,000 clones, 90% seen once. The rearrangement links TRBV10-2 to TRBJ2-7; TRBD2 matches 7 bases. The sequenced material came from peripheral blood. This TCR was recovered from a woman aged 30 to 39 with COVID-19, enrolled during active disease. CDR3 nucleotide sequence: TGCGCCAGCAGCCCCGGGAGGTCCAATTCGGACGAGCAGTACTTC. This encodes CASSPGRSNSDEQYF.